The 21 T cell receptor beta chains below all came from one sample that was sequenced in a study of blood T cell repertoires in COVID-19. Profiled with immunoSEQ multiplex PCR; TCRdb holds only in-frame clones, not every one. The data contain about 45,000 clones, more than 75% of them singletons. Sequencing was performed on peripheral blood. The receptors shown here come from a man between 65 and 79 years old with acute or convalescent COVID-19.

The V call is TRBV6-2 or TRBV6-3, the J call TRBJ2-7; no clear D gene. Trimming cost V 2 bases and J 3 bases, with 5 bases left between them. The germline V gene encodes CDR1 MNHEY and CDR2 SVGEGT. The CDR3 length is 12 residues. DNA of the CDR3: TGTGCCAGCAGTTACCAGATCTACGAGCAGTACTTC. The encoded protein is CASSYQIYEQYF.

The rearrangement joins TRBV6-5 to TRBJ1-1; TRBD1 aligns across 8 bases. J gave up 1 base and V 1 base, and 5 bases lay outside the gene matches. CDR3 size: 16 residues. The germline gives CDR1 MNHEY, CDR2 SVGAGI. The CDR3 region has the DNA TGTGCCAGCAGTTACTTGACAGGGGCTCGGAACACTGAAGCTTTCTTT. It codes for CASSYLTGARNTEAFF.

This clone was recorded once. This chain connects TRBV6-2 or TRBV6-3 to TRBJ1-1, with no clear D. V lost 2 bases and J lost 4, with 11 bases in between. Germline CDR1 MNHEY, CDR2 SVGEGT. This CDR3 has 14 amino acids. The CDR3 sequence: CASSYRGPLTEAFF. CDR3 DNA sequence: TGTGCCAGCAGTTACCGAGGGCCCCTCACTGAAGCTTTCTTT.

The chain has TRBV9 and TRBJ1-5; possibly TRBD1 for D (5 bases). The germline V and J ends were trimmed by 2 bases and 0 bases, with 21 bases remaining between them. The V gene's germline CDR1 is SGDLS and CDR2 YYNGEE. The CDR3 totals 19 residues. Here the CDR3 DNA reads TGTGCCAGCAGCGTCGGGGGGGGTCCCCTCGTCTATAGCAATCAGCCCCAGCATTTT. Translation: CASSVGGGPLVYSNQPQHF.

The chain carries TRBV6-5 and TRBJ2-3; 8 nucleotides align to TRBD2. This CDR3 has 15 amino acids. Trimming cost V 6 bases and J 0 bases; bases outside gene matches: 5. Looked up from germline, CDR1 is MNHEY and CDR2 is SVGAGI. The CDR3 DNA reads TGTGCCAGCAGCTCCGGGGGGGGTAGCACAGATACGCAGTATTTT. Amino acid sequence: CASSSGGGSTDTQYF.

This chain connects TRBV12-3 or TRBV12-4 to TRBJ1-1, with TRBD1 identical over 7 bases. This CDR3 spans 13 amino acids. J gave up 4 bases and V 5 bases, and 4 bases lay outside the gene matches. This CDR3 is CASSLTGTTEAFF. CDR3 bases: TGTGCCAGCAGTCTGACAGGGACCACTGAAGCTTTCTTT.

The chain uses TRBV4-2 and TRBJ2-5, with D tentatively TRBD2 (5 bases). Germline loops: CDR1 LGHNA, CDR2 YNFKEQ. V was clipped by 1 base and J by 5 bases, with 11 bases between them. The CDR3 covers 14 residues. CDR3 DNA sequence: TGTGCCAGCAGCCAAGCTAGGGAGACGGAGACCCAGTACTTC. This translates into CASSQARETETQYF.

Only a few counts were recorded for this clone. The junction departs from the called germline gene at one end, perhaps through a read error. V and J are TRBV5-8 and TRBJ1-1; a weak D match, TRBD1 (6 bases). Germline V gene sequence: CDR1 SGHTS, CDR2 YDEGEE. The CDR3 consists of 13 residues. The CDR3 coding sequence is TGTGCCAGCAGCTTGCAGGGGCCCACTAAAGCTTTCTTT. As protein: CASSLQGPTKAFF.

V is TRBV5-4 and J is TRBJ1-2; D possibly corresponds to TRBD1 (6 bases). The ends were cut back, 1 base at V and 0 bases at J, with 10 bases in the middle. Per germline, CDR1 SGHNT and CDR2 YYREEE (reference sequence). The CDR3 runs to 15 residues. The DNA of the CDR3 is TGTGCCAGCAGCTTGTTGGGGGCCGCTAACTATGGCTACACCTTC. Translating gives CASSLLGAANYGYTF.

The rearrangement joins TRBV5-4 to TRBJ1-1, with D tentatively TRBD1 (6 bases). The CDR3 extends over 14 amino acids. V was cut by 3 bases and J by 0 bases, with 9 bases left in between. CDR1 SGHNT and CDR2 YYREEE come from the germline V gene (reference sequence). The CDR3 loop is CASSSTGLNTEAFF. For the CDR3, the DNA is TGTGCCAGCAGCTCGACAGGACTGAACACTGAAGCTTTCTTT.

The chain links TRBV3-1 (or the pseudogene TRBV3-2) to TRBJ2-3; 8 bases are a match to TRBD2. The CDR3 sequence is 15 residues long. The V and J ends lost 4 bases and 2 bases, in that order; junction bases with no gene match: 5. CDR1 is LGHDT and CDR2 is YNNKEL in the germline V gene (reference sequence). Here the CDR3 reads CASSRTSGFTDTQYF. CDR3 DNA sequence: TGTGCCAGCAGCCGAACTAGCGGCTTCACAGATACGCAGTATTTT.

The chain links TRBV7-2 to TRBJ1-5; D gene uncertain. The CDR3 is 13 residues long. Trimming removed 5 bases from V and 4 bases from J, with 9 bases in between. Germline loops: CDR1 SGHTA, CDR2 FQGNSA. DNA of the CDR3: TGTGCCAGCAGCGCCTCACGGAATCAGCCCCAGCATTTT. Its translation: CASSASRNQPQHF.

This chain uses TRBV3-1 (or the pseudogene TRBV3-2) with TRBJ1-6; maybe TRBD1 (5 bases). Germline CDR1 is LGHDT and CDR2 is YNNKEL (reference sequence). The CDR3 extends over 13 amino acids. Trimming stripped 6 bases from V and 5 bases from J, with 8 bases between. The CDR3 DNA sequence: TGTGCCAGCAGTAGACAGAATAATTCACCCCTCCACTTT. It encodes CASSRQNNSPLHF.

This chain uses TRBV2 with TRBJ1-1; D uncertain. Germline V lookup: CDR1 SNHLY, CDR2 FYNNEI. With 6 bases removed from V and 4 bases from J, the gap between germline ends came to 9 bases. This CDR3 spans 12 amino acids. The CDR3 nucleotides are TGTGCCAGCAGGGGAGGGATCACTGAAGCTTTCTTT. Protein product: CASRGGITEAFF. The full variable domain, completed using reference TRBV2 and TRBJ1-1, is EPEVTQTPSHQVTQMGQEVILRCVPISNHLYFYWYRQILGQKVEFLVSFYNNEISEKSEIFDDQFSVERPDGSNFTLKIRSTKLEDSAMYFCASRGGITEAFFGQGTRLTVV.

This clone has a single count. Other nucleotide sequences from this sample produce the same CDR3. The V and J genes are TRBV7-9 and TRBJ2-2; 7 bases are a match to TRBD1. The V gene's germline CDR1 is SEHNR and CDR2 FQNEAQ (reference sequence). The V and J ends lost 5 bases and 2 bases, in that order; junction bases with no gene match: 11. This CDR3 spans 17 amino acids. In DNA form, the CDR3 reads TGTGCCAGCAGCCCTCGGCGAGGGGGCCCCAACACCGGGGAGCTGTTTTTT. The encoded protein is CASSPRRGGPNTGELFF.

The chain links TRBV4-3 to TRBJ1-3; tentative D call: TRBD1 (5 bases). CDR3 length: 17 residues. Trimming removed 0 bases from V and 2 bases from J, with 14 bases in between. The germline V gene has CDR1 LGHNA and CDR2 YSLEER. As DNA, the CDR3 is TGCGCCAGCAGCCAAGAAATGTGGGGGGATACTGGAAACACCATATATTTT. Amino acids: CASSQEMWGDTGNTIYF.

The chain is built from TRBV4-3 and TRBJ1-1, with a possible D match to TRBD1 (6 bases). This CDR3 is built from 13 residues. Germline assignment: CDR1 LGHNA and CDR2 YSLEER. With 0 bases removed from V and 11 bases from J, the gap between germline ends came to 13 bases. The CDR3 region is CASSQDLWQGAFF. The CDR3 region has the DNA TGCGCCAGCAGCCAAGATTTGTGGCAGGGGGCTTTCTTT.

The gene calls are TRBV4-2 and TRBJ1-5; D is unresolved. V dropped 0 bases and J dropped 4 bases, with 13 bases sitting between them. CDR1 and CDR2 from the germline V gene are LGHNA and YNFKEQ. The CDR3 length is 16 residues. For the CDR3, the DNA is TGTGCCAGCAGCCAAGATCGGAACAGCCCTAATCAGCCCCAGCATTTT. It is translated as CASSQDRNSPNQPQHF.

This chain links TRBV21-1 with TRBJ1-1; the table's D call of TRBD1 was not tested on the DNA. TRBV21-1 constitutes a pseudogene. This CDR3 has 11 amino acids. This CDR3 is CASSKRDKAFF. The CDR3, as DNA: TGTGCCAGCAGCAAAAGGGACAAAGCTTTCTTT.

This clone was seen just once. This chain joins TRBV9 and TRBJ1-1; TRBD1 matches 11 bases. The J segment lost 2 bases and the V segment lost 0 bases, leaving 6 bases of the junction unmatched. CDR3 size: 17 residues. Germline lookup yields CDR1 SGDLS and CDR2 YYNGEE. The chain's CDR3 is CASSVEDRGRRNTEAFF. CDR3 sequence (DNA): TGTGCCAGCAGCGTAGAGGACAGGGGGCGACGAAACACTGAAGCTTTCTTT.

The gene calls are TRBV12-5 and TRBJ2-2, with D possibly matching TRBD2 (5 bases). CDR3 length equals 11 residues. CDR1 is LGHNT and CDR2 is FRNRAP in the germline V gene. CDR3 nucleotides: TGTGCCGGGAAGGGCACCGGGGAGCTGTTTTTT. Translating gives CAGKGTGELFF.